A selection of T cell receptor beta chains follows, all from one sample in a study of shared clonotypes between healthy human individuals. Profiled with immunoSEQ multiplex PCR; TCRdb holds only in-frame clones, not every one. The table lists over 950,000 clones, 60% to 85% of them singletons. Input material: memory CD4+ T cells from PBMCs. All receptors derive from a man between 18 and 29 years old in good health. Some clones in this sample may be carry-over from other donors' samples. CDR3s include the opening cysteine and the closing phenylalanine or tryptophan. D genes are given only for firm matches. The size field is filled for only some rows; it gives once, few, many or a size class.

>TRBJ2-4|.|.|TRBV6-4
CASSDSDVVNIQYF
TGTGCCAGCAGTGACTCGGATGTGGTAAACATTCAGTACTTC
>TRBJ2-2|.|.|TRBV7-9
CAKTNRATNTGELFF
TGTGCCAAAACAAACAGGGCTACAAACACCGGGGAGCTGTTTTTT
>TRBJ1-1|.|.|TRBV18
CASSEQGNTEAFF
TGTGCCAGCTCGGAACAGGGGAACACTGAAGCTTTCTTT
>TRBJ2-5|.|.|TRBV5-1
CASSLGDGPQETQYF
TGCGCCAGCAGCTTGGGGGACGGCCCTCAAGAGACCCAGTACTTC
>TRBJ2-5|.|.|TRBV2
CASSFTETQYF
TGTGCCAGCAGTTTCACAGAGACCCAGTACTTC
>TRBJ2-7|TRBD1|.|TRBV5-1
CASSLATGEAEQYF
TGCGCCAGCAGCTTGGCGACAGGGGAGGCCGAGCAGTACTTC
>TRBJ2-3|.|.|TRBV28
CASSPPGADTQYF
TGTGCCAGCAGCCCCCCCGGCGCAGATACGCAGTATTTT
>TRBJ1-4|.|.|TRBV2
CASRVEQAEKLFF
TGTGCCAGCAGGGTGGAACAGGCGGAAAAACTGTTTTTT
>TRBJ2-3|TRBD2|.|TRBV7-7
CATSPGGRTDTQYF
TGTGCCACTTCCCCGGGAGGACGCACAGATACGCAGTATTTT
>TRBJ2-1|.|.|TRBV7-9
CASSLVHNEQFF
TGTGCCAGCAGTCTAGTACACAATGAGCAGTTCTTC
>TRBJ2-3|TRBD2|.|TRBV5-1
CASSPPGTSGMDTQYF
TGCGCCAGCAGCCCCCCCGGGACTAGCGGGATGGATACGCAGTATTTT
>TRBJ2-7|.|many|TRBV2
CANSLTSARSSYEQYF
TGTGCCAACAGCTTAACGAGCGCCCGGAGCTCCTACGAGCAGTACTTC
>TRBJ2-7|TRBD1|.|TRBV30
CAWRGPPGGREQYF
TGTGCCTGGAGGGGTCCCCCAGGGGGCCGCGAGCAGTACTTC
>TRBJ1-5|.|.|TRBV19
CASSTQGDQPQHF
TGTGCCAGTAGTACACAGGGAGATCAGCCCCAGCATTTT
>TRBJ2-7|.|.|TRBV29-1
CSVETGTYEQYF
TGCAGCGTTGAGACGGGGACCTACGAGCAGTACTTC
>TRBJ2-1|.|.|TRBV28
CASSFSSGFSFYEQFF
TGTGCCAGCAGTTTTTCCTCGGGCTTTTCATTCTATGAGCAGTTCTTC
>TRBJ2-5|.|.|TRBV30
CAWTLDGLQETQYF
TGTGCCTGGACTCTAGACGGTCTCCAAGAGACCCAGTACTTC
>TRBJ2-7|TRBD1|.|TRBV28
CASSLLGSGGLDEQYF
TGTGCCAGCAGTTTATTGGGTTCAGGGGGCCTCGACGAGCAGTACTTC
>TRBJ2-1|TRBD2|.|TRBV10-3
CAIAPGSGRAGDEQFF
TGTGCCATCGCCCCAGGGAGCGGGAGGGCCGGGGATGAGCAGTTCTTC
>TRBJ2-7|TRBD1|.|TRBV6-5
CASSYRQGYEQYF
TGTGCCAGCAGTTACCGACAGGGCTACGAGCAGTACTTC
>TRBJ1-1|.|few|TRBV6-5
CASSYGTREAFF
TGTGCCAGCAGTTACGGGACACGGGAAGCTTTCTTT
>TRBJ2-7|TRBD2|.|TRBV18
CASSPPFLAGGQSSWVYF
TGTGCCAGCTCACCACCTTTCCTAGCGGGAGGGCAGTCTTCCTGGGTATACTTC
>TRBJ1-1|.|.|TRBV18
CASSEMGARNTEAFF
TGTGCCAGCTCAGAAATGGGGGCGCGGAACACTGAAGCTTTCTTT
>TRBJ2-5|TRBD2|once|TRBV18
CASSLTSGQETQYF
TGTGCCAGCTCACTGACTAGCGGCCAAGAGACCCAGTACTTC
>TRBJ1-2|.|few|TRBV28
CASSTHTQIGYTF
TGTGCCAGCAGTACCCACACTCAAATTGGCTACACCTTC
>TRBJ2-2|.|.|TRBV5-6
CASSLEVGSARTGELFF
TGTGCCAGCAGCTTGGAAGTCGGGAGTGCTCGAACCGGGGAGCTGTTTTTT
>TRBJ1-1|.|.|TRBV5-1
CASSLGAGGTEAFF
TGCGCCAGCAGCTTGGGGGCTGGCGGGACTGAAGCTTTCTTT
>TRBJ2-1|TRBD1|many|TRBV6-6
CASSPPGQGYNEQFF
TGTGCCAGCAGCCCCCCTGGACAGGGGTACAATGAGCAGTTCTTC
>TRBJ2-2|.|.|TRBV28
CASSYPRGAGTGELFF
TGTGCCAGCAGTTACCCTCGGGGGGCGGGCACCGGGGAGCTGTTTTTT
>TRBJ2-6|.|.|TRBV2
CASSDGGPGANVLTF
TGTGCCAGCAGTGACGGGGGCCCTGGGGCCAACGTCCTGACTTTC
>TRBJ1-1|.|once|TRBV7-2
CASSLGPNAEAFF
TGTGCCAGCAGCTTGGGACCGAACGCTGAAGCTTTCTTT
>TRBJ2-7|.|.|TRBV14
CASSQRISSEQYF
TGTGCCAGCAGCCAACGGATCAGCTCCGAGCAGTACTTC
>TRBJ2-7|.|.|TRBV6-5
CASSLDGTKGGQYF
TGTGCCAGCAGCCTTGACGGGACGAAGGGTGGGCAGTACTTC
>TRBJ2-6|.|.|TRBV4-1
CASSQEASRRVHSGANVLTF
TGCGCCAGCAGCCAAGAGGCTAGCCGCCGAGTGCACTCTGGGGCCAACGTCCTGACTTTC
>TRBJ1-5|.|.|TRBV5-1
CASSLAGNQPQHF
TGCGCCAGCAGCCTGGCCGGCAATCAGCCCCAGCATTTT
>TRBJ2-5|.|once|TRBV12-5
CASGFEETQYF
TGTGCTAGTGGTTTCGAGGAGACCCAGTACTTC
>TRBJ1-1|.|many|TRBV5-1
CASSLLAGQNTEAFF
TGCGCCAGCAGCTTGTTGGCAGGCCAGAACACTGAAGCTTTCTTT
>TRBJ2-3|.|.|TRBV29-1
CSVPGPSTDTQYF
TGCAGCGTGCCGGGACCCAGCACAGATACGCAGTATTTT
>TRBJ2-7|.|.|TRBV7-6
CASSLGRGSMSSYEQYF
TGTGCCAGCAGCTTAGGTCGAGGATCGATGAGCTCCTACGAGCAGTACTTC
>TRBJ2-2|.|.|TRBV18
CASSPNLAAANTGELFF
TGTGCCAGCTCGCCGAACCTAGCCGCCGCGAACACCGGGGAGCTGTTTTTT
>TRBJ1-1|.|.|TRBV5-1
CASRTFMNTEAFF
TGCGCCAGCAGGACATTCATGAACACTGAAGCTTTCTTT
>TRBJ1-2|.|.|TRBV6-6
CASSATGTNYGYTF
TGTGCCAGCAGTGCAACCGGGACAAACTATGGCTACACCTTC
>TRBJ1-2|.|.|TRBV5-4
CASSFGQNYGYTF
TGTGCCAGCAGCTTCGGACAGAACTATGGCTACACCTTC
>TRBJ2-3|TRBD1|few|TRBV28
CASRETGGTDTQYF
TGTGCCAGCAGAGAGACAGGGGGCACAGATACGCAGTATTTT
>TRBJ2-6|.|.|TRBV4-3
CASSQGSSGANVLTF
TGCGCCAGCAGCCAAGGGAGCAGCGGGGCCAACGTCCTGACTTTC
>TRBJ1-1|TRBD1|few|TRBV19
CASNQAGQKNTEAFF
TGTGCCAGCAATCAGGCGGGACAGAAGAACACTGAAGCTTTCTTT
>TRBJ1-1|.|.|TRBV30
CAWSGQPSLAFF
TGTGCCTGGAGTGGGCAGCCCTCTCTAGCTTTCTTT
>TRBJ1-1|TRBD1|.|TRBV2
CASRGGQGRTEAFF
TGTGCCAGCAGGGGTGGACAGGGCCGGACTGAAGCTTTCTTT
>TRBJ1-1|.|.|TRBV6-1
CASMFLDTEAFF
TGTGCCAGCATGTTTCTCGACACTGAAGCTTTCTTT
>TRBJ2-6|.|once|TRBV7-7
CASSPLSTPGANVLTF
TGTGCCAGCAGCCCCCTTTCCACGCCCGGGGCCAACGTCCTGACTTTC